This T cell receptor beta chain was retrieved from a study of OX40 agonist ivuxolimab in advanced cancers. Overall study: The study enrolled dose-escalation patients with hepatocellular carcinoma, melanoma, renal cell or head and neck cancer. Three patients had partial responses: one hepatocellular carcinoma, two cutaneous melanoma.

Trimming shortened V by 2 bases and J by 0 bases, and 11 bases separated the two germline ends. The CDR3 covers 15 residues. The germline V gene has CDR1 KGHSH and CDR2 LQKENI. It was autoimmune disease history or systemic immunosuppression that excluded patients. Only in-frame clones appear in the TCRdb table, and some are missing; sequencing was by immunoSEQ multiplex PCR. This sample has 15,000 to 20,000 clones, with about two thirds found just once. The source was CD4+ or CD8+ T cells sorted from blood, collected in a trial of the OX40 agonist ivuxolimab. The source of this sequence is an adult with an advanced solid tumor such as melanoma, head and neck, liver or kidney cancer. The chain couples TRBV18 to TRBJ2-7; D is perhaps TRBD2 (6 bases). The CDR3 DNA follows: TGTGCCAGCTCACCAAGTGGGGACTCCTCCTACGAGCAGTACTTC. Protein: CASSPSGDSSYEQYF.